These T cell receptor beta chains were read from a single sample in a study of response to subunit inactivated influenza vaccine. TCRdb re-called the RT-PCR reads through MiXCR, storing one row per CDR3 protein. The data hold 600,000 to 850,000 distinct CDR3 sequences, with around 15% observed a single time. This specimen consisted of PBMCs from blood, obtained 14 to 15 days before vaccination. These receptor sequences come from a man aged 45-65 years who received an inactivated influenza vaccine. The CDR3 runs from the conserved cysteine through the conserved F or W. D genes are given only for firm matches.

D	V	length	CDR3
TRBD2	TRBV24-1	13	CATGGGAIDTQYF
TRBD1	TRBV2	16	CASSERVLGQGTGYTF
TRBD2	TRBV11-2	18	CASSLGVRLAGKKRTQYF
.	TRBV5-1	13	CASSWDLGDTQYF
.	TRBV18	14	CASSPMGQPYEQYF
TRBD1	TRBV7-9	16	CASSLGGRQGRSEAFF
.	TRBV20-1	14	CSARDLETYGTQYF
.	TRBV7-8	15	CASSFGGPPWDEQFF
.	TRBV12-3/TRBV12-4	17	CASSFRTVSSYNSPLHF
.	TRBV20-1	18	CSARDRRKGTDSNQPQHF
.	TRBV7-2	13	CASRKTGNTEAFF
TRBD1	TRBV28	15	CASSLEGALFYGYTF
TRBD1	TRBV29-1	15	CSVELQDRDLYEQYF
.	TRBV20-1	14	CSAWTRPRTDTQYF
TRBD2	TRBV2	16	CASSKTGGYTYNEQFF
TRBD1	TRBV3-1	14	CASSQLTGFGEQYF
TRBD2	TRBV20-1	16	CSARTSGRAVSDTQYF
TRBD1	TRBV7-2	14	CASSLGTGRNEQYF
.	TRBV12-3/TRBV12-4	15	CASSLRTGARYGYTF
.	TRBV12-3/TRBV12-4	11	CATKNTGELFF
.	TRBV12-3/TRBV12-4	16	CASSLALGTGPGELFF
.	TRBV27	16	CASSQFEGSGANVLTF
TRBD1	TRBV6-1	16	CASRRSLGQIGGEQFF
TRBD1	TRBV27	18	CASSYAPGQGAGSYGYTF
.	TRBV6-1	15	CASSPLGGRAGEQYF
.	TRBV7-8	15	CASKPGGLPTDTQYF
.	TRBV5-1	14	CASSIGVRDYGYTF